The rows below give T cell receptor beta chains drawn from one sample of a study of blood T cell repertoires in COVID-19. Using immunoSEQ multiplex PCR, the repertoire was profiled, and TCRdb retains in-frame clones only, with some absent. The repertoire holds more than 110,000 clones, 60% to 80% seen once, with about 2.9% in the top ten. The sample comprised PBMCs or T cells enriched from blood (not recorded which). These receptors were collected from a woman in her fifties or sixties who had recovered from COVID-19. Each CDR3 is given with its conserved first and last residue. A D gene is named only where the DNA matches it firmly. Some rows have no size entry. The others give once, few or many, or a class for an expanded clone.

>TRBV13|TRBD1|TRBJ1-4|.
CASSPNRGTNEKLFF
TGTGCCAGCAGCCCTAACAGGGGTACTAATGAAAAACTGTTTTTT
>TRBV9|.|TRBJ1-1|.
CASSERITDTEAFF
TGTGCCAGCAGCGAGAGAATCACGGACACTGAAGCTTTCTTT
>TRBV18|.|TRBJ1-3|once
CASSLGPSGNTIYF
TGTGCCAGCTCCCTCGGTCCTTCTGGAAACACCATATATTTT
>TRBV25-1|TRBD1|TRBJ1-1|.
CASRKGTDPTEAFF
TGTGCCAGCAGGAAGGGGACAGACCCCACTGAAGCTTTCTTT
>TRBV4-1|.|TRBJ2-7|many
CASSPRGPRVYEQYF
TGCGCCAGCAGCCCTCGGGGTCCCCGGGTCTACGAGCAGTACTTC
>TRBV5-4|TRBD2|TRBJ2-1|.
CASSSRRTGTSGSYHEQFF
TGTGCCAGCAGCTCGCGCCGGACGGGAACTAGCGGGTCCTACCATGAGCAGTTCTTC
>TRBV4-2|.|TRBJ2-2|many
CASSQGQDTPNTGELFF
TGTGCCAGCAGCCAAGGACAGGATACACCGAACACCGGGGAGCTGTTTTTT
>TRBV11-2|TRBD2|TRBJ2-1|.
CASSLDRRAGGPYNEQFF
TGTGCCAGCAGCTTAGACCGCCGGGCGGGGGGGCCTTACAATGAGCAGTTCTTC
>TRBV4-2|TRBD2|TRBJ2-1|.
CASSQIGTSGANEQFF
TGTGCCAGCAGCCAGATCGGGACTAGCGGGGCTAATGAGCAGTTCTTC
>TRBV6-5|TRBD1|TRBJ1-6|once
CASSYSHRTGGSPLHF
TGTGCCAGCAGTTACTCGCATAGGACAGGGGGTTCACCCCTCCACTTT
>TRBV6-5|.|TRBJ2-7|.
CASSFGQNYEQYF
TGTGCCAGCAGTTTTGGGCAGAACTACGAGCAGTACTTC
>TRBV18|.|TRBJ1-1|.
CASSPPATFNTEAFF
TGTGCCAGCTCACCACCGGCCACCTTTAACACTGAAGCTTTCTTT
>TRBV10-1|TRBD2|TRBJ2-3|.
CASSESKLAGGVDTQYF
TGCGCCAGCAGTGAGTCGAAGCTAGCGGGAGGGGTGGATACGCAGTATTTT
>TRBV14|.|TRBJ1-3|.
CASSQVRTAGNTIYF
TGTGCCAGCAGCCAAGTACGGACAGCCGGAAACACCATATATTTT
>TRBV12-5|TRBD1|TRBJ2-5|.
CASGLGGTGQETQYF
TGTGCTAGTGGTTTAGGGGGGACAGGACAAGAGACCCAGTACTTC
>TRBV7-9|.|TRBJ2-7|once
CASSLGPGLEKDEQYF
TGTGCCAGCAGCTTAGGCCCAGGGTTAGAGAAGGACGAGCAGTACTTC
>TRBV2|.|TRBJ1-2|.
CASSKNRDANYGYTF
TGTGCCAGCAGTAAAAACAGGGACGCTAACTATGGCTACACCTTC
>TRBV28|.|TRBJ1-1|.
CATTFEPLSAEAFF
TGTGCCACCACTTTCGAACCATTGAGCGCTGAAGCTTTCTTT
>TRBV6-2/TRBV6-3|TRBD1|TRBJ2-5|.
CASSQPRQGLETQYF
TGTGCCAGCAGTCAACCTCGACAGGGTCTGGAGACCCAGTACTTC
>TRBV28|.|TRBJ2-6|few
CASSLPPEVTGANVLTF
TGTGCCAGCAGTTTACCCCCCGAGGTGACTGGGGCCAACGTCCTGACTTTC
>TRBV19|TRBD1|TRBJ1-2|.
CASTQAGTGIGYTF
TGTGCCAGTACCCAAGCAGGGACAGGGATCGGCTACACCTTC
>TRBV7-3|TRBD1|TRBJ1-1|.
CASSAMGQDLNTEAFF
TGTGCCAGCAGCGCTATGGGACAGGACCTAAACACTGAAGCTTTCTTT
>TRBV27|TRBD2|TRBJ2-1|.
CASSSGTSGSYNEQFF
TGTGCCAGCAGTTCCGGGACTAGCGGTTCATACAATGAGCAGTTCTTC
>TRBV9|TRBD2|TRBJ2-1|.
CASSVGGSGGNEQFF
TGTGCCAGCAGCGTAGGGGGTAGCGGGGGCAATGAGCAGTTCTTC
>TRBV2|TRBD2|TRBJ2-1|.
CASTPEGSSGSEQFF
TGTGCCAGCACCCCTGAAGGTTCTAGCGGGAGTGAGCAGTTCTTC
>TRBV27|TRBD2|TRBJ2-1|.
CASSFRLAGAPNEQFF
TGTGCCAGCAGTTTCCGACTAGCGGGAGCTCCCAATGAGCAGTTCTTC
>TRBV7-6|.|TRBJ2-7|.
CASSFATGGYEQYF
TGTGCCAGCAGCTTTGCGACAGGAGGATACGAGCAGTACTTC
>TRBV6-6|.|TRBJ1-1|.
CASTPRGSDTEAFF
TGTGCCAGCACACCCCGAGGGAGTGACACTGAAGCTTTCTTT
>TRBV20-1|.|TRBJ2-3|.
CAEGRTDTQYF
TGCGCGGAGGGCCGAACAGATACGCAGTATTTT
>TRBV6-1|TRBD1|TRBJ2-7|.
CASSERGQGANAYEQYF
TGTGCCAGCAGTGAAAGAGGACAGGGGGCCAATGCCTACGAGCAGTACTTC
>TRBV5-5|.|TRBJ1-1|.
CASSLPGRTEAFF
TGTGCCAGCAGCTTGCCAGGTCGCACTGAAGCTTTCTTT
>TRBV13|.|TRBJ1-4|.
CASSLGRGIEKLFF
TGTGCCAGCAGCTTAGGTCGGGGGATTGAAAAACTGTTTTTT
>TRBV19|TRBD1|TRBJ1-6|.
CASSTRTGVDSPLHF
TGTGCCAGTAGTACCAGGACAGGGGTTGATTCACCCCTCCACTTT
>TRBV7-9|.|TRBJ1-3|.
CASSFSADFSGNTIYF
TGTGCCAGCAGCTTTAGCGCGGACTTCTCTGGAAACACCATATATTTT
>TRBV5-1|.|TRBJ2-5|.
CASSFQNLARETQYF
TGCGCCAGCAGCTTTCAAAACCTCGCTAGGGAGACCCAGTACTTC
>TRBV5-1|.|TRBJ1-2|.
CASSTDMSYGYTF
TGCGCCAGCAGCACCGACATGAGCTATGGCTACACCTTC
>TRBV6-5|TRBD2|TRBJ2-5|few
CASSYAGGSQETQYF
TGTGCCAGCAGTTACGCGGGAGGGTCACAAGAGACCCAGTACTTC
>TRBV27|TRBD2|TRBJ2-1|.
CASSLGLAGGAYNEQFF
TGTGCCAGCAGTCTCGGACTAGCGGGGGGAGCCTACAATGAGCAGTTCTTC
>TRBV23-1|TRBD1|TRBJ1-6|.
CASSQFRGRKNSPLHF
TGCGCCAGCAGTCAATTTAGGGGGCGGAAGAATTCACCCCTCCACTTT
>TRBV6-5|.|TRBJ1-5|.
CASTPSTLGPQHF
TGTGCCAGCACCCCGAGCACCCTAGGGCCCCAGCATTTT
>TRBV4-1|TRBD2|TRBJ2-3|.
CASSLGASGRGDTQYF
TGCGCCAGCAGCCTAGGCGCTAGCGGGAGGGGAGATACGCAGTATTTT
>TRBV5-6|.|TRBJ2-1|.
CASSFQDSAYNEQFF
TGTGCCAGCAGCTTCCAGGACAGTGCCTACAATGAGCAGTTCTTC
>TRBV28|.|TRBJ2-6|many
CASSLEGAGANVLTF
TGTGCCAGCAGTTTAGAGGGCGCAGGGGCCAACGTCCTGACTTTC
>TRBV19|.|TRBJ1-2|.
CASSMEIRNYGYTF
TGTGCCAGTAGTATGGAGATTAGGAACTATGGCTACACCTTC
>TRBV28|.|TRBJ1-2|.
CASSSGYRGYTF
TGTGCCAGCAGTTCCGGGTATCGTGGCTACACCTTC
>TRBV5-4|.|TRBJ2-7|.
CASSWGTDAREQYF
TGTGCCAGCAGCTGGGGGACTGACGCCCGCGAGCAGTACTTC
>TRBV5-4|.|TRBJ2-3|.
CASREQAVADTQYF
TGTGCCAGCAGAGAACAGGCCGTCGCAGATACGCAGTATTTT
>TRBV19|TRBD1|TRBJ2-7|few
CASSTDRVSYEQYF
TGTGCCAGTAGTACGGACAGGGTTTCCTACGAGCAGTACTTC
>TRBV7-9|.|TRBJ1-1|.
CASSFGQGGREAFF
TGTGCCAGCAGCTTTGGTCAGGGAGGACGTGAAGCTTTCTTT
>TRBV5-8|TRBD2|TRBJ2-3|.
CASSRLAAIDTQYF
TGTGCCAGCAGTCGACTAGCGGCCATAGATACGCAGTATTTT
>TRBV7-8|TRBD1|TRBJ2-7|.
CASRQKTGGMDEQYF
TGTGCCAGCAGGCAAAAGACAGGGGGCATGGACGAGCAGTACTTC
>TRBV30|TRBD1|TRBJ1-1|.
CAWSAQGATEAFF
TGTGCCTGGAGTGCACAGGGGGCCACTGAAGCTTTCTTT
>TRBV11-3|TRBD1|TRBJ1-6|.
CASSAAQGNSPLHF
TGTGCCAGCAGCGCGGCACAGGGGAATTCACCCCTCCACTTT
>TRBV7-9|.|TRBJ1-1|.
CASSLGGAGNTEAFF
TGTGCCAGCAGCTTGGGTGGGGCAGGGAACACTGAAGCTTTCTTT
>TRBV24-1|TRBD1|TRBJ2-6|.
CATSDPRQGKTSGANVLTF
TGTGCCACCAGTGATCCGCGACAGGGAAAAACCTCTGGGGCCAACGTCCTGACTTTC
>TRBV6-5|TRBD2|TRBJ2-3|.
CASSRSSGEDTQYF
TGTGCCAGCAGTCGCTCTAGCGGAGAAGATACGCAGTATTTT
>TRBV7-3|TRBD1|TRBJ1-4|.
CATWDRGRGKLFF
TGTGCCACCTGGGACAGGGGGCGCGGAAAACTGTTTTTT
>TRBV7-9|TRBD2|TRBJ2-4|.
CASSPGTSGTDIQYF
TGTGCCAGCAGCCCGGGGACTAGCGGGACTGACATTCAGTACTTC
>TRBV7-2|.|TRBJ2-3|.
CASSLGGTRTDTQYF
TGTGCCAGCAGCTTAGGCGGGACCCGCACAGATACGCAGTATTTT
>TRBV5-1|.|TRBJ2-5|.
CASRDLRGTKETQYF
TGCGCCAGCAGGGATCTCAGGGGAACTAAAGAGACCCAGTACTTC